This T cell receptor beta chain was observed in a study of OX40 agonist ivuxolimab in advanced cancers. Study-level background: Partial responses occurred in Three dose-escalation patients, one with hepatocellular carcinoma and two with cutaneous melanoma.

In this sample, this clone turned up a few times. Germline V gene lookup returns CDR1 SEHNR and CDR2 FQNEAQ (reference sequence). The CDR3 is 13 amino acids. Trimming shortened V by 7 bases and J by 3 bases, and 10 bases separated the two germline ends. Patients were excluded for autoimmune disease history or systemic immunosuppression. Clones were sequenced by immunoSEQ multiplex PCR, and TCRdb holds only the in-frame ones, with some missing. The table has roughly 61,000 clones, 82% seen once; the top ten hold roughly 0.53%. The sample in question was CD4+ or CD8+ T cells sorted from blood, obtained in a trial of the OX40 agonist ivuxolimab. The rearrangement joins TRBV7-9 to TRBJ2-1, with a tentative D call TRBD2 (5 bases). This sequence originates from an adult with an advanced solid tumor such as melanoma, head and neck, liver or kidney cancer. The CDR3: CASTTRDYNEQFF. The CDR3 coding sequence is TGTGCCAGCACCACCCGGGACTACAATGAGCAGTTCTTC.